This TCR beta chain came from a study of glioma-infiltrating T cells. Amplification of TCR alpha and beta CDR3 regions from RNA used iRepertoire nested multiplex PCR. One-step reverse transcription and amplification started from approximately 100-400 ng of tissue mRNA or PBMC total RNA. In TCRdb, the multiplex PCR reads were re-called with MiXCR into one record per CDR3 protein. This sample carries about 93,000 distinct CDR3 sequences, 40% of them seen once, and the ten largest clones take about two fifths. This clonotype appeared many times. The CDR3 is made up of 15 amino acids. V lost 3 bases, J lost 5 bases, and 8 bases stayed unmatched.

The TCR originated in a human donor with low-grade glioma or glioblastoma, undergoing nonglioma brain surgery, or in good health (not recorded which). The chain couples TRBV12-3 or TRBV12-4 to TRBJ2-5, with 8 positions matching TRBD1. Sequencing input: glioma tissue, nonneoplastic brain tissue, or PBMCs (not recorded which). The CDR3 coding sequence is TGTGCCAGCAGTTTGACAGGGGTGAGCTTGGAGACCCAGTACTTC. Translation gives CASSLTGVSLETQYF.